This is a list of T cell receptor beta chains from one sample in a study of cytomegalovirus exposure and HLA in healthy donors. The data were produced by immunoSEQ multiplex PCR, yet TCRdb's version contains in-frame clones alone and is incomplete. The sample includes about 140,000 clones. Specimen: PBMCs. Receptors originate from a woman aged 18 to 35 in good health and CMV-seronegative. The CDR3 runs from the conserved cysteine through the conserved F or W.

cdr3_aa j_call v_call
CASSQEAAPRVETQYF TRBJ2-5 TRBV4-2
CASSYSRRTAYEQYF TRBJ2-7 TRBV6-6
CASSFDRGQYQPQHF TRBJ1-5 TRBV7-2
CSSGMGYNEQFF TRBJ2-1 TRBV29-1
CASNPPLGGRGQPQHF TRBJ1-5 TRBV19
CAISEGLAVQSYF TRBJ2-7 TRBV10-3
CASSGGMGTDYGYTF TRBJ1-2 TRBV6-5
CASSLDSSFTEAFF TRBJ1-1 TRBV25-1
CASSWDRETQYF TRBJ2-5 TRBV5-1
CAISASGELFF TRBJ2-2 TRBV10-3
CSARQGETQYF TRBJ2-5 TRBV20-1
CASSRGPSSGNTIYF TRBJ1-3 TRBV7-6
CASSQSLSVRTRGNQPQHF TRBJ1-5 TRBV4-1
CASSRSRLAGGPGTDTQYF TRBJ2-3 TRBV18
CASSLGVGAEKLFF TRBJ1-4 TRBV7-9